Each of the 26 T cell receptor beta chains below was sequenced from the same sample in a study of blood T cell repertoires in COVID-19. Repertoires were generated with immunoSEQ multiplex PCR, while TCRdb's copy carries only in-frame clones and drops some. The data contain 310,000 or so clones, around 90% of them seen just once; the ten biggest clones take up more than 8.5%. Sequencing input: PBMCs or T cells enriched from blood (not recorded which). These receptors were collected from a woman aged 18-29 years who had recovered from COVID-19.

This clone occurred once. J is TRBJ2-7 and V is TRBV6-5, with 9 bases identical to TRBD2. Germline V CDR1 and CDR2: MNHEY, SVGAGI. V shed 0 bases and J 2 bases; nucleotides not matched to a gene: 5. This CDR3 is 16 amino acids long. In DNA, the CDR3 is TGTGCCAGCAGTTACTCGTCTAGCGGGACCACCTACGAGCAGTACTTC. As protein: CASSYSSSGTTYEQYF.

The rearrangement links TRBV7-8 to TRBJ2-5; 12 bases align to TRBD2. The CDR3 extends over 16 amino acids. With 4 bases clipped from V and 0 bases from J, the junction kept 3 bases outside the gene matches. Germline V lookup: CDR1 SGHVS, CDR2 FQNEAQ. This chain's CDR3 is CASSYRLAGDQETQYF. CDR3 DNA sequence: TGTGCCAGCAGCTACAGACTAGCGGGAGACCAAGAGACCCAGTACTTC.

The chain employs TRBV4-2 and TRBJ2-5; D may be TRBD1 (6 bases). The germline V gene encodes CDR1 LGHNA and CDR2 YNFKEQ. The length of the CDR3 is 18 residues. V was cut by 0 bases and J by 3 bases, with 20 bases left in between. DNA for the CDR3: TGTGCCAGCAGCCAAGAGTTGGGTGTTTGGCAGGGGAAAGAGACCCAGTACTTC. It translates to CASSQELGVWQGKETQYF.

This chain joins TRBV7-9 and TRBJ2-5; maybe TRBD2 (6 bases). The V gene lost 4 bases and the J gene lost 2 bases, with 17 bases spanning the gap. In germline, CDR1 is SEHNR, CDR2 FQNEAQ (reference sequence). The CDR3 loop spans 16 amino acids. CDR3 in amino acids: CASSSVGGGGQETQYF. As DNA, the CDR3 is TGTGCCAGCAGCTCCGTGGGGGGAGGAGGGCAAGAGACCCAGTACTTC. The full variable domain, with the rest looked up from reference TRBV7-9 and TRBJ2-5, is DTGVSQNPRHKITKRGQNVTFRCDPISEHNRLYWYRQTLGQGPEFLTYFQNEAQLEKSRLLSDRFSAERPKGSFSTLEIQRTEQGDSAMYLCASSSVGGGGQETQYFGPGTRLLVL.

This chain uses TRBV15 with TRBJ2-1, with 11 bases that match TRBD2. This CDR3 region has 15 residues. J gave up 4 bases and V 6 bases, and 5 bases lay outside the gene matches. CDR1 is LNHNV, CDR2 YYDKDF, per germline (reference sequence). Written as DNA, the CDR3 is TGTGCCACCAGAGTGACTAGCGGGGTTTACAATGAGCAGTTCTTC. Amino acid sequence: CATRVTSGVYNEQFF.

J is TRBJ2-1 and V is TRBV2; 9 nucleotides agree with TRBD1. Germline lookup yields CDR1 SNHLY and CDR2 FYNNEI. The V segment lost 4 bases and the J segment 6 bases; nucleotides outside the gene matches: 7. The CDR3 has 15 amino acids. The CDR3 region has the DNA TGTGCCAGCAGTGGATTGAGGACAGGGGCCAATGAGCAGTTCTTC. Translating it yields CASSGLRTGANEQFF. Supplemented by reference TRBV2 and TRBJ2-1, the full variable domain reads EPEVTQTPSHQVTQMGQEVILRCVPISNHLYFYWYRQILGQKVEFLVSFYNNEISEKSEIFDDQFSVERPDGSNFTLKIRSTKLEDSAMYFCASSGLRTGANEQFFGPGTRLTVL.

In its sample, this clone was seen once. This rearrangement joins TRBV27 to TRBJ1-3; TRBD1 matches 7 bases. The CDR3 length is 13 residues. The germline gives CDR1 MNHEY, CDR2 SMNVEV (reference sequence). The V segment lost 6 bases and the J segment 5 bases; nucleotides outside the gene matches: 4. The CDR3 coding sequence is TGTGCCAGCAGGGGGACAGAACGAAACACCATATATTTT. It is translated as CASRGTERNTIYF.

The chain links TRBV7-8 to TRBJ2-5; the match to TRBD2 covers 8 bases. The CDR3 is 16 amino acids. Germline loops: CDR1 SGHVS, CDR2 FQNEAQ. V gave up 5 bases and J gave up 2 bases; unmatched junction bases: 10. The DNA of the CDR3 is TGTGCCAGCAGCCCATTACAGCGGGGGTTACAAGAGACCCAGTACTTC. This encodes CASSPLQRGLQETQYF.

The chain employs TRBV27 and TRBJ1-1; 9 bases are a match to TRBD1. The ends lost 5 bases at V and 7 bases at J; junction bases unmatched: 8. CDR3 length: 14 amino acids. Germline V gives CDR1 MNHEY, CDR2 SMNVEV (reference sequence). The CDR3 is CASSIRGTGNEAFF. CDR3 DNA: TGTGCCAGCAGTATACGCGGGACAGGGAATGAAGCTTTCTTT.

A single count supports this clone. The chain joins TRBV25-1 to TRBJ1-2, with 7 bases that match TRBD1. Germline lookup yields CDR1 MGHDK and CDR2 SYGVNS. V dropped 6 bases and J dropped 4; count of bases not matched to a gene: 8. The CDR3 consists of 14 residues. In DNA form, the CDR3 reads TGTGCCAGCAGGGCTGACAGGGAGAGCTATGGCTACACCTTC. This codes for CASRADRESYGYTF.

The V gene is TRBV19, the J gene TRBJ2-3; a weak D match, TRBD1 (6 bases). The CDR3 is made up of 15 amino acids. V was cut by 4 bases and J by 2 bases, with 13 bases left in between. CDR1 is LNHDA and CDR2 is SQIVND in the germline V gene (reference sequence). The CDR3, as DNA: TGTGCCAGTAGTACCCGGACAGCCTCCACAGATACGCAGTATTTT. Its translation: CASSTRTASTDTQYF.

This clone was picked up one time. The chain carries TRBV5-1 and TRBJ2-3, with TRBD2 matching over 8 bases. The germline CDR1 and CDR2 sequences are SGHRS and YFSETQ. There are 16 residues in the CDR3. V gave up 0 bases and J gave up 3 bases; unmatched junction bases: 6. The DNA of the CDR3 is TGCGCCAGCAGCTTGGGTAGCGGGGACGGGACAGATACGCAGTATTTT. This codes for CASSLGSGDGTDTQYF.

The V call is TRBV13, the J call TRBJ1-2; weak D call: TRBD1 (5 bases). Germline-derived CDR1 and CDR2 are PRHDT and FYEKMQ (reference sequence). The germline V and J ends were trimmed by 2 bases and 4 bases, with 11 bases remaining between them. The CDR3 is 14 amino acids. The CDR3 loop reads CASSLTGGGYGYTF. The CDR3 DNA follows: TGTGCCAGCAGCTTAACGGGGGGAGGCTATGGCTACACCTTC.

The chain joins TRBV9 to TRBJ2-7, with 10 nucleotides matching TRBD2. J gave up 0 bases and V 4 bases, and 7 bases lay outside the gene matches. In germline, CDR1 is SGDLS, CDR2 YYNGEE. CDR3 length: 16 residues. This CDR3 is CASSPEVAGGSYEQYF. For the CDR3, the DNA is TGTGCCAGCAGCCCAGAGGTAGCGGGGGGCTCCTACGAGCAGTACTTC.

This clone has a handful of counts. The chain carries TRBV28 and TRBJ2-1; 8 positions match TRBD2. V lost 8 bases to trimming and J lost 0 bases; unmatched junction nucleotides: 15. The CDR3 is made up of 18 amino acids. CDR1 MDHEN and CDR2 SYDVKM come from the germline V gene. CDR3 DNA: TGTGCCAGCGGATGGACTAGCTACCGTTCGGGCTCCTACAATGAGCAGTTCTTC. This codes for CASGWTSYRSGSYNEQFF.

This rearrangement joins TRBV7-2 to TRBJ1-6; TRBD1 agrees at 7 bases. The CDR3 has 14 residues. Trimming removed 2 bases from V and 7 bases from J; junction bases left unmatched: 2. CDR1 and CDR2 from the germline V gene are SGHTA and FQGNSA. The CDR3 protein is CASSLRGQNSPLHF. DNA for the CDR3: TGTGCCAGCAGCTTACGGGGACAGAATTCACCCCTCCACTTT.

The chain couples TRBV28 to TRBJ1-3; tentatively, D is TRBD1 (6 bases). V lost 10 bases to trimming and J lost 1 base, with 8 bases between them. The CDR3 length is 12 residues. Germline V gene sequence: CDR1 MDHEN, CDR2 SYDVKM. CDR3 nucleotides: TGTGCCATAGGGGGTTCTGGAAACACCATATATTTT. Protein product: CAIGGSGNTIYF.

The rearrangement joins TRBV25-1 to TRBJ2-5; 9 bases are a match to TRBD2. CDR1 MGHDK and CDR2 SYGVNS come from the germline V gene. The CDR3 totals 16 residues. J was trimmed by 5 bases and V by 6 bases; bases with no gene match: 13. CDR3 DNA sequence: TGTGCCAGCAGGCCCTCCGGCGGGGGGGCCGCGGAGACCCAGTACTTC. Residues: CASRPSGGGAAETQYF.

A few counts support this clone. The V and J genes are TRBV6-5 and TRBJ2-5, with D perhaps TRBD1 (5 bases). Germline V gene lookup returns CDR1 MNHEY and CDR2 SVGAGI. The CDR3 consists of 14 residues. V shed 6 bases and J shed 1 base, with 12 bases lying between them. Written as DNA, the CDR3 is TGTGCCAGCAGCACCGACAGTGCCCAAGAGACCCAGTACTTC. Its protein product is CASSTDSAQETQYF.

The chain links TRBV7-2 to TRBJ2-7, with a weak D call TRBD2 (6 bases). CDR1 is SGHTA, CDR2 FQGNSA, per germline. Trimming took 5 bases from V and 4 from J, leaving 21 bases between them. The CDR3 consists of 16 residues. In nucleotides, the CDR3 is TGTGCCAGCAGCCTCGCTTGGTCGGGAGCGTTATACGAGCAGTACTTC. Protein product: CASSLAWSGALYEQYF. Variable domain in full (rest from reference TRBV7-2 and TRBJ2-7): GAGVSQSPSNKVTEKGKDVELRCDPISGHTALYWYRQSLGQGLEFLIYFQGNSAPDKSGLPSDRFSAERTGGSVSTLTIQRTQQEDSAVYLCASSLAWSGALYEQYFGPGTRLTVT.

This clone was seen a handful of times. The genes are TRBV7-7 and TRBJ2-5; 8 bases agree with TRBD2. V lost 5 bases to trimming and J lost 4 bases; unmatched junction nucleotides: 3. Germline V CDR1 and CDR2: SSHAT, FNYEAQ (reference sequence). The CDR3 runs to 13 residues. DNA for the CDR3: TGTGCCAGCAGCACGGGACTAGTAGAGACCCAGTACTTC. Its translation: CASSTGLVETQYF.

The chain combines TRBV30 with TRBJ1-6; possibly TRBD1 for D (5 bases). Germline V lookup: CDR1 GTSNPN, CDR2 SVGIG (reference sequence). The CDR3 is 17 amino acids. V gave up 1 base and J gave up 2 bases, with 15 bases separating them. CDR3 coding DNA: TGTGCCTGGAGTGCCTCTATGGGGGGGACCTATAATTCACCCCTCCACTTT. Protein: CAWSASMGGTYNSPLHF.

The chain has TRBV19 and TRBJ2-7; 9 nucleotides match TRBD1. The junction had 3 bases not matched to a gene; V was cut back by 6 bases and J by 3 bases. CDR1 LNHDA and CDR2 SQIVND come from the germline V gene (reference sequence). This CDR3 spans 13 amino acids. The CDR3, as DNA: TGTGCCAGTAGGGAGACAGGGGGCTACGAGCAGTACTTC. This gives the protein CASRETGGYEQYF.

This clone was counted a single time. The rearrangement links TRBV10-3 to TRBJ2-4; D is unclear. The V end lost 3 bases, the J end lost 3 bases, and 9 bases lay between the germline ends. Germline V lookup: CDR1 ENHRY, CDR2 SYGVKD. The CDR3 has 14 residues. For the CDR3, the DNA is TGTGCCATCAGTGAAGGTCAGGACAAAAACATTCAGTACTTC. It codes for CAISEGQDKNIQYF.

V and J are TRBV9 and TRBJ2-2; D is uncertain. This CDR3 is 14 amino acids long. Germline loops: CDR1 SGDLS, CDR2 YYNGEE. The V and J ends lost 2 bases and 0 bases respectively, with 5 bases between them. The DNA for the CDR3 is TGTGCCAGCAGCGTTCAGACGAACACCGGGGAGCTGTTTTTT. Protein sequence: CASSVQTNTGELFF. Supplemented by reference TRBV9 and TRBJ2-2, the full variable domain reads DSGVTQTPKHLITATGQRVTLRCSPRSGDLSVYWYQQSLDQGLQFLIQYYNGEERAKGNILERFSAQQFPDLHSELNLSSLELGDSALYFCASSVQTNTGELFFGEGSRLTVL.

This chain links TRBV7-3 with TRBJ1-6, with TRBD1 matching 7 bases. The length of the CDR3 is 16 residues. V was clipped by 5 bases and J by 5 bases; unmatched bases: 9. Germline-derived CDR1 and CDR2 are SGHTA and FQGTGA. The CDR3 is CASSPGTAENNSPLHF. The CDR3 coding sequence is TGTGCCAGCAGCCCCGGGACAGCCGAGAATAATTCACCCCTCCACTTT.